The sequence of this T cell receptor (beta chain) was determined in a study of blood T cell repertoires in COVID-19. Background on the study: Whether acute or convalescent, the COVID-19 samples came from the United States, Italy and Spain.

CDR1 and CDR2 (germline): SGHNT, YENEEA. Trimming left V 2 bases short and J 5 bases short, with 12 bases between. The CDR3 runs 15 residues. Seattle enrolled patients during active infection and tracked them longitudinally. Study processing details: Estimation of nucleated cell counts relied on the amplification of reference gene primers. The assay was immunoSEQ multiplex PCR, and TCRdb's table has in-frame clones only and misses some. That table is the source of V, J and clone size, and D and trimming were worked out from the DNA. The sample consists of fewer than 300,000 clones, about nine tenths of them appearing once.

This chain links TRBV11-3 with TRBJ1-4, with a weak D call TRBD1 (6 bases). Specimen: peripheral blood. The source of this sequence is a person aged 18 to 29 with COVID-19, enrolled during active disease. In nucleotides, the CDR3 is TGTGCCAGCAGCTTAAGATTAGGGGGAAATGAAAAACTGTTTTTT. Translating gives CASSLRLGGNEKLFF.